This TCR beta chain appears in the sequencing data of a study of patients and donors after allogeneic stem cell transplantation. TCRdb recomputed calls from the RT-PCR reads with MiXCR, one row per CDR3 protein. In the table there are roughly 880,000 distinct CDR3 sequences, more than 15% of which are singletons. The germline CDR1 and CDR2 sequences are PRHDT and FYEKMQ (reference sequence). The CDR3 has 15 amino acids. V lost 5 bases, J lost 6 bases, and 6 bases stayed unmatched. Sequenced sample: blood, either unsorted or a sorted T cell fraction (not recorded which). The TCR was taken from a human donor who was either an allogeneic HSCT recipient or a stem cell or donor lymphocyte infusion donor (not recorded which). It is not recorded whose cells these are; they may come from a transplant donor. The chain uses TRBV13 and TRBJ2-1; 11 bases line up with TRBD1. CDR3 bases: TGTGCCAGCAGCATTCCCGGGACAGGGGGCAATGAGCAGTTCTTC. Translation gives CASSIPGTGGNEQFF.